This is a list of T cell receptor beta chains from one sample in a study of blood T cell repertoires in COVID-19. Measured with immunoSEQ multiplex PCR; TCRdb has only the in-frame clones, and not every one. The data show approximately 260,000 clones, with around 78% seen just once and over 4.5% held by the top ten. The source material was peripheral blood. These receptors came from a man in his sixties who had recovered from COVID-19. Both conserved end residues are trimmed from each CDR3.

>TRBV5-1|TRBJ2-7
ASSSQGYEQY
>TRBV12-5|TRBJ1-1
ASARQGVGRTF
>TRBV7-2|TRBJ1-1
ASSLGGQINTEAF
>TRBV10-3|TRBJ1-2
AISVGGYGYT
>TRBV14|TRBJ1-1
ASSQGMNTEAF
>TRBV2|TRBJ1-3
ASSDAGGTGNTIY
>TRBV5-1|TRBJ2-3
ASSSGTSHGVADTQY
>TRBV6-5|TRBJ1-1
ASRPTGGTEAF
>TRBV5-8|TRBJ2-1
ASSRQGLAGVSSYNEQF
>TRBV27|TRBJ2-7
ASSPQGVYEQY
>TRBV13|TRBJ2-3
ASSGTSGGTGTDTQY
>TRBV5-1|TRBJ2-5
ASSFTGGQETQY
>TRBV5-1|TRBJ1-6
ASSRGQVNSPLH
>TRBV7-6|TRBJ1-3
ASSRTGLGNTIY
>TRBV28|TRBJ1-2
ASRKTGTYGYT
>TRBV6-2/TRBV6-3|TRBJ2-7
ASSRGTGRHYEQY
>TRBV10-1|TRBJ2-3
ASSEGTSGLSTDTQY
>TRBV9|TRBJ2-5
ASSGEPWGGGTQY
>TRBV6-5|TRBJ1-4
ASSYKRVSLEKLF
>TRBV3-1/TRBV3-2|TRBJ2-2
ASSQDIIGELF
>TRBV7-9|TRBJ2-3
ASSLGDRVRTDTQY
>TRBV6-5|TRBJ2-7
ASRSLGGQGYEQY
>TRBV6-5|TRBJ1-2
ASSYSTGNYGYT
>TRBV18|TRBJ2-2
ASSPLRGANTGELF
>TRBV7-3|TRBJ1-2
ASSLQRQGVCNYGYT
>TRBV24-1|TRBJ1-2
ATSDGSGGDIYGYT
>TRBV7-2|TRBJ2-7
ASSLTLGGLAVYEQY
>TRBV5-6|TRBJ2-1
ASSLRGQAYNEQF
>TRBV18|TRBJ2-1
ASSPGGRGNEQF
>TRBV6-5|TRBJ2-5
ASSDRNREETQY
>TRBV27|TRBJ1-5
ASSFERVSQPQH
>TRBV2|TRBJ2-3
ASRGNSGGSTDTQY
>TRBV27|TRBJ2-2
ASSRTSGLTGELF
>TRBV6-5|TRBJ2-7
ASLGIPYEQY
>TRBV5-6|TRBJ1-1
ASSFAHDAGEAF
>TRBV6-5|TRBJ1-5
ASKGQYNQPQH
>TRBV7-9|TRBJ2-1
ASSLGGTIHEQF
>TRBV7-3|TRBJ2-1
ASSYSGTSGGAEQF
>TRBV7-2|TRBJ2-1
ASSLSVVKTKEQF
>TRBV11-3|TRBJ2-7
ASSFRGDSYEQY
>TRBV29-1|TRBJ1-1
SVAEGAATEAF
>TRBV3-1/TRBV3-2|TRBJ2-3
ASSSNRQATDTQY
>TRBV18|TRBJ1-1
ASSPPQRVTEAF
>TRBV19|TRBJ1-1
ASTGGGGFDREAF
>TRBV4-1|TRBJ1-4
ASSQGLVGAGEKLF
>TRBV2|TRBJ1-1
ASSTQGQGLGEAF
>TRBV5-1|TRBJ2-1
ASSLEVASVNEQF
>TRBV6-1|TRBJ2-1
ASSEGQGFSYNEQF
>TRBV11-2|TRBJ2-3
ASSPQPGLAGGRADTQY
>TRBV7-2|TRBJ2-1
ASSLLRAYNEQF
>TRBV6-5|TRBJ2-1
ASRRVGLAGEEQF
>TRBV19|TRBJ2-5
ASSIEGLRAQY
>TRBV3-1/TRBV3-2|TRBJ2-2
ASSQDWGANTGELF
>TRBV19|TRBJ2-6
ASRGPGRGANVLT
>TRBV19|TRBJ1-2
ASSIRTGAIGYT
>TRBV19|TRBJ1-5
ASRGQGAEPQH
>TRBV5-6|TRBJ2-5
ASSRWRGVMETQY
>TRBV6-4|TRBJ2-1
ASSTFAGLSYNEQF
>TRBV6-7|TRBJ1-3
ASTATFNRASSGNTIY